Listed below are T cell receptor beta chains from one sample, sequenced in a study of shared T cell receptors in the human thymus. Some clones are missing from TCRdb's copy, which holds only in-frame ones; the method was immunoSEQ multiplex PCR. The data show hundreds of thousands of clones, with around 89% seen just once and 0.0095% to 0.011% held by the top ten. This same sample was also taken into another study, of human thymus T cells.

The sample comprised thymocytes. These receptors came from a boy under two years old with a congenital heart defect. Both conserved end residues are part of each CDR3. Each record gives: CDR3 DNA, CDR3 protein, V gene, J gene, D gene, clone size. D genes are given only for firm matches. Some rows mark clone size as missing; the rest say once, few, many or name a class of expanded clone.

CDR3 DNA: TGTGCCAGCTCACCACGAAGTTCAGGAACCTACGAGCAGTACTTC; CDR3 protein: CASSPRSSGTYEQYF; V gene: TRBV18; J gene: TRBJ2-7; D gene: NA; clone size: NA
CDR3 DNA: TGTGCCAGCAGCCGGCCCGGGGAGGGGCGCAATCAGCCCCAGCATTTT; CDR3 protein: CASSRPGEGRNQPQHF; V gene: TRBV5-5; J gene: TRBJ1-5; D gene: NA; clone size: NA
CDR3 DNA: TGCGCCAGCAGCCAGGCACGACAGGACGGGTCTAACTATGGCTACACCTTC; CDR3 protein: CASSQARQDGSNYGYTF; V gene: TRBV4-3; J gene: TRBJ1-2; D gene: NA; clone size: NA
CDR3 DNA: TGTGCCAGCACCTCCCGCGGCGATGGTCAGCCCCAGCATTTT; CDR3 protein: CASTSRGDGQPQHF; V gene: TRBV27; J gene: TRBJ1-5; D gene: NA; clone size: NA
CDR3 DNA: TGTGCCAGTCAGTACTCTAGGAGACAGGGAACCAATCAGCCCCAGCATTTT; CDR3 protein: CASQYSRRQGTNQPQHF; V gene: TRBV19; J gene: TRBJ1-5; D gene: TRBD1; clone size: NA
CDR3 DNA: TGCGCCAGCAGCCAAGATCGGGGACTACGAGGCTACGAGCAGTACTTC; CDR3 protein: CASSQDRGLRGYEQYF; V gene: TRBV4-3; J gene: TRBJ2-7; D gene: TRBD2; clone size: NA
CDR3 DNA: TGTGCCAGCAGTTCCGGGACAGACTCCTACGAGCAGTACTTC; CDR3 protein: CASSSGTDSYEQYF; V gene: TRBV11-1; J gene: TRBJ2-7; D gene: TRBD1; clone size: NA
CDR3 DNA: TGTGCCAGTAGTGCCAGGTTGAACACTGAAGCTTTCTTT; CDR3 protein: CASSARLNTEAFF; V gene: TRBV19; J gene: TRBJ1-1; D gene: NA; clone size: NA
CDR3 DNA: TGTGCCAGCAGCCCGAACCGGGACAGCTACGAGCAGTACTTC; CDR3 protein: CASSPNRDSYEQYF; V gene: TRBV7-2; J gene: TRBJ2-7; D gene: TRBD1; clone size: few
CDR3 DNA: TGTGCCAGCAGCCGGCGGGGGAGGTATGAGACCCAGTACTTC; CDR3 protein: CASSRRGRYETQYF; V gene: TRBV5-6; J gene: TRBJ2-5; D gene: TRBD2; clone size: NA
CDR3 DNA: TGTGCCAGCAGTTTAATCCTAGCGGCAACCTCCTACAATGAGCAGTTCTTC; CDR3 protein: CASSLILAATSYNEQFF; V gene: TRBV27; J gene: TRBJ2-1; D gene: TRBD2; clone size: NA
CDR3 DNA: TGTGCCAGCAGCTTCTGGGGGGTTCGAGCCGAGACCCAGTACTTC; CDR3 protein: CASSFWGVRAETQYF; V gene: TRBV7-4; J gene: TRBJ2-5; D gene: NA; clone size: NA
CDR3 DNA: TGCAGCGTTACGTTCCCGGGACAGCTGGCAACTAATGAAAAACTGTTTTTT; CDR3 protein: CSVTFPGQLATNEKLFF; V gene: TRBV29-1; J gene: TRBJ1-4; D gene: TRBD1; clone size: NA
CDR3 DNA: TGTGCCAGCAGCCCGGGACTAGCGGGACCTAGCACAGATACGCAGTATTTT; CDR3 protein: CASSPGLAGPSTDTQYF; V gene: TRBV5-4; J gene: TRBJ2-3; D gene: TRBD2; clone size: once
CDR3 DNA: TGTGCCAGCAGCTTGGTAGCGGGAGGGGATACGCAGTATTTT; CDR3 protein: CASSLVAGGDTQYF; V gene: TRBV5-6; J gene: TRBJ2-3; D gene: TRBD2; clone size: NA
CDR3 DNA: TGCGCCAGCAGCCAAGATCGACGGAGGGAGGGCACCGGGGAGCTGTTTTTT; CDR3 protein: CASSQDRRREGTGELFF; V gene: TRBV4-1; J gene: TRBJ2-2; D gene: TRBD2; clone size: once
CDR3 DNA: TGCAGTGCCAGTGCCTACGAGCAGTACTTC; CDR3 protein: CSASAYEQYF; V gene: TRBV20-1; J gene: TRBJ2-7; D gene: NA; clone size: NA
CDR3 DNA: TGTGCCAGCAGTCCTGGGCTACAAATATATGGCTACACCTTC; CDR3 protein: CASSPGLQIYGYTF; V gene: TRBV6-5; J gene: TRBJ1-2; D gene: NA; clone size: NA
CDR3 DNA: TGCGCCAGCAGCCAAGATGGGACAGGGGATTGGAACGAGCAGTACTTC; CDR3 protein: CASSQDGTGDWNEQYF; V gene: TRBV4-3; J gene: TRBJ2-7; D gene: TRBD1; clone size: NA
CDR3 DNA: TGTGCCAGTAGTACCCGGACAGGGAGGAGCAATCAGCCCCAGCATTTT; CDR3 protein: CASSTRTGRSNQPQHF; V gene: TRBV19; J gene: TRBJ1-5; D gene: TRBD1; clone size: NA
CDR3 DNA: TGTGCCATCAGTGGAACCCTTGAGGGCACCTACGAGCAGTACTTC; CDR3 protein: CAISGTLEGTYEQYF; V gene: TRBV10-3; J gene: TRBJ2-7; D gene: NA; clone size: NA
CDR3 DNA: TGTGCCAGTCGAAGGGGGAGCACTGGAAACACCATATATTTT; CDR3 protein: CASRRGSTGNTIYF; V gene: TRBV6-5; J gene: TRBJ1-3; D gene: NA; clone size: NA
CDR3 DNA: TGTGCCAGCAGCCTCCGGACTAGCGGGAGGAGCACAGATACGCAGTATTTT; CDR3 protein: CASSLRTSGRSTDTQYF; V gene: TRBV11-2; J gene: TRBJ2-3; D gene: TRBD2; clone size: NA
CDR3 DNA: TGTGCCAGCAGAGGAGGGTCTGGAGCCAAAAACATTCAGTACTTC; CDR3 protein: CASRGGSGAKNIQYF; V gene: TRBV6-6; J gene: TRBJ2-4; D gene: NA; clone size: NA
CDR3 DNA: TGTGCCAGCAGCTCGGGACACTTTAATGAAAAACTGTTTTTT; CDR3 protein: CASSSGHFNEKLFF; V gene: TRBV6-1; J gene: TRBJ1-4; D gene: NA; clone size: NA
CDR3 DNA: TGTGCCAGCAGTTTCCCACCGGGACAGGGGGTCCAAGAGACCCAGTACTTC; CDR3 protein: CASSFPPGQGVQETQYF; V gene: TRBV28; J gene: TRBJ2-5; D gene: TRBD1; clone size: once
CDR3 DNA: TGTGCCAGCGGGACTAGCCCCTATCCCCCCCAAGAGACCCAGTACTTC; CDR3 protein: CASGTSPYPPQETQYF; V gene: TRBV5-6; J gene: TRBJ2-5; D gene: TRBD2; clone size: NA
CDR3 DNA: TGTGCCAGCAGCTCAGACAGGGCGCAGGTTGGGGAGACCCAGTACTTC; CDR3 protein: CASSSDRAQVGETQYF; V gene: TRBV11-2; J gene: TRBJ2-5; D gene: TRBD1; clone size: NA
CDR3 DNA: TGTGCCTGGAGTCAACTAGCGGGGGTGATGAGCTCCTACAATGAGCAGTTCTTC; CDR3 protein: CAWSQLAGVMSSYNEQFF; V gene: TRBV30; J gene: TRBJ2-1; D gene: TRBD2; clone size: NA
CDR3 DNA: TGTGCCAGCAGCTTACTGGGACAGTCCCCATCAGGGTACTTC; CDR3 protein: CASSLLGQSPSGYF; V gene: TRBV7-9; J gene: TRBJ2-5; D gene: TRBD1; clone size: NA
CDR3 DNA: TGTGCCAGCAGCCTCGAGGGGGGGACAGGGGATGAAAAACTGTTTTTT; CDR3 protein: CASSLEGGTGDEKLFF; V gene: TRBV14; J gene: TRBJ1-4; D gene: TRBD1; clone size: NA
CDR3 DNA: TGTGCCAGCAGTGTCCGAAAGCTATACGAGCAGTACTTC; CDR3 protein: CASSVRKLYEQYF; V gene: TRBV6-1; J gene: TRBJ2-7; D gene: NA; clone size: NA
CDR3 DNA: TGTGCCAGCAGGTTGAGGGAAAGTAAGCAGTTCTTC; CDR3 protein: CASRLRESKQFF; V gene: TRBV28; J gene: TRBJ2-1; D gene: NA; clone size: NA
CDR3 DNA: TGTGCCATCAGCGACAGGCATAGCTCTGGGGCCAACGTCCTGACTTTC; CDR3 protein: CAISDRHSSGANVLTF; V gene: TRBV10-3; J gene: TRBJ2-6; D gene: NA; clone size: NA
CDR3 DNA: TGTGCCAGCAGCGTAACTAGCGGTCACAATGAGCAGTTCTTC; CDR3 protein: CASSVTSGHNEQFF; V gene: TRBV9; J gene: TRBJ2-1; D gene: TRBD2; clone size: NA
CDR3 DNA: TGTGCCAGCAGCGTATTGACTAGCGGGAGGGGCACAGATACGCAGTATTTT; CDR3 protein: CASSVLTSGRGTDTQYF; V gene: TRBV9; J gene: TRBJ2-3; D gene: TRBD2; clone size: NA
CDR3 DNA: TGTGCCAGCAGCACCACAGGGGGCGCGGAAATGTACGAGCAGTACTTC; CDR3 protein: CASSTTGGAEMYEQYF; V gene: TRBV11-2; J gene: TRBJ2-7; D gene: TRBD1; clone size: few
CDR3 DNA: TGCGCCAGCAGCTGCGAACCAAGACGGGGTGAGAGCTACACCTTC; CDR3 protein: CASSCEPRRGESYTF; V gene: TRBV5-1; J gene: TRBJ1-2; D gene: NA; clone size: once
CDR3 DNA: TGCGCCAGCAGCTTGACCAGGGGCCACGAGCAGTACTTC; CDR3 protein: CASSLTRGHEQYF; V gene: TRBV5-1; J gene: TRBJ2-7; D gene: NA; clone size: NA
CDR3 DNA: TGTGCCAGCAGTTCTAGCGGGAGGCTCGGTGGGGCCAACGTCCTGACTTTC; CDR3 protein: CASSSSGRLGGANVLTF; V gene: TRBV28; J gene: TRBJ2-6; D gene: TRBD2; clone size: NA
CDR3 DNA: TGTGCCAGCAGACTGGACAGTAACTACAATGAGCAGTTCTTC; CDR3 protein: CASRLDSNYNEQFF; V gene: TRBV28; J gene: TRBJ2-1; D gene: NA; clone size: NA
CDR3 DNA: TGTGCCACCAGCCGCACAGGCTCTGGAAACACCATATATTTT; CDR3 protein: CATSRTGSGNTIYF; V gene: TRBV15; J gene: TRBJ1-3; D gene: NA; clone size: few
CDR3 DNA: TGTGCCATCAGTGCCACCGGGACAGCCCCTGAAGCTTTCTTT; CDR3 protein: CAISATGTAPEAFF; V gene: TRBV10-3; J gene: TRBJ1-1; D gene: TRBD1; clone size: once
CDR3 DNA: TGTGCCAGCAGCTTACTAACGGGAGGACCCTACGAGCAGTACTTC; CDR3 protein: CASSLLTGGPYEQYF; V gene: TRBV11-2; J gene: TRBJ2-7; D gene: TRBD2; clone size: NA
CDR3 DNA: TGTGCCAGAAGCCAGACTAGCGGGAGTGGGAATGAGCAGTTCTTC; CDR3 protein: CARSQTSGSGNEQFF; V gene: TRBV5-3; J gene: TRBJ2-1; D gene: TRBD2; clone size: once
CDR3 DNA: TGTGCCACCAGAGTAGAAACAGAACAAGAGACCCAGTACTTC; CDR3 protein: CATRVETEQETQYF; V gene: TRBV15; J gene: TRBJ2-5; D gene: NA; clone size: NA
CDR3 DNA: TGTGCCAGTAGCTCAGGAGGTTACTACAATGAGCAGTTCTTC; CDR3 protein: CASSSGGYYNEQFF; V gene: TRBV19; J gene: TRBJ2-1; D gene: NA; clone size: few
CDR3 DNA: TGCGCCAGCAGCCATCTGATGAGACCGGGACTAGACGTTAATGAGCAGTTCTTC; CDR3 protein: CASSHLMRPGLDVNEQFF; V gene: TRBV4-1; J gene: TRBJ2-1; D gene: TRBD2; clone size: NA